The 27 T cell receptor beta chains below were found in one sample sequenced in a study of cytomegalovirus exposure and HLA in healthy donors. It was with 60 Vbeta and 13 Jbeta primers that the PCR ran. Using immunoSEQ multiplex PCR, the repertoire was profiled, and TCRdb retains in-frame clones only, with some absent. This sample yields over 100,000 clones, of which roughly 9.6% are seen a single time; 6.5% to 8.5% belongs to the top ten. Sequences were obtained from PBMCs. Receptors were obtained from a middle-aged woman in good health and CMV-seropositive.

This clone has only a few counts. The chain employs TRBV5-4 and TRBJ1-5, with D possibly TRBD1 on 5 matching bases. V was cut by 2 bases and J by 7 bases, with 13 bases left in between. The CDR3 runs 14 residues. Germline V gene data show CDR1 as SGHNT and CDR2 as YYREEE (reference sequence). In DNA form, the CDR3 reads TGTGCCAGCAGCTTAGACAGCTTAAGGCAGCCCCAGCATTTT. Translated: CASSLDSLRQPQHF. Full variable domain (outside the CDR3, taken from reference TRBV5-4 and TRBJ1-5): ETGVTQSPTHLIKTRGQQVTLRCSSQSGHNTVSWYQQALGQGPQFIFQYYREEENGRGNFPPRFSGLQFPNYSSELNVNALELDDSALYLCASSLDSLRQPQHFGDGTRLSIL.

This clone was seen only a few times. The V call is TRBV2, the J call TRBJ1-5, with unresolved D. The CDR3 totals 13 residues. From germline, CDR1 is SNHLY and CDR2 FYNNEI. Trimming stripped 1 base from V and 9 bases from J, with 10 bases between. CDR3 protein: CASSEDPRGPQHF. The CDR3, as DNA: TGTGCCAGCAGTGAAGATCCGCGGGGGCCCCAGCATTTT.

This clone has a handful of counts. V usage is TRBV10-1 and J usage is TRBJ2-1; 10 bases agree with TRBD1. The J segment lost 6 bases and the V segment lost 2 bases, leaving 13 bases of the junction unmatched. The CDR3 extends over 18 amino acids. CDR1 and CDR2 from the germline V gene are WNHNN and SYGVQD (reference sequence). The CDR3 nucleotides read TGCGCCAGCAGTGAGCCGCAGGGACAGGGGAATCCCACCAATGAGCAGTTCTTC. Residues: CASSEPQGQGNPTNEQFF.

This clone showed up just a few times. The rearrangement joins TRBV5-1 to TRBJ2-3, with D perhaps TRBD2 (6 bases). Between the trimmed V and J ends, which lost 4 bases and 5 bases, there was a span of 14 bases. The germline gives CDR1 SGHRS, CDR2 YFSETQ. This CDR3 is 14 amino acids long. Here the CDR3 reads CASSSRGSLDTQYF. The CDR3 DNA is TGCGCCAGCAGCAGCCGGGGGAGCCTAGATACGCAGTATTTT. The full variable domain, its missing parts supplied by reference TRBV5-1 and TRBJ2-3, is KAGVTQTPRYLIKTRGQQVTLSCSPISGHRSVSWYQQTPGQGLQFLFEYFSETQRNKGNFPGRFSGRQFSNSRSEMNVSTLELGDSALYLCASSSRGSLDTQYFGPGTRLTVL.

There are a few counts of this clone. The chain employs TRBV5-8 and TRBJ2-1; D is perhaps TRBD2 (6 bases). Trimming cost V 0 bases and J 6 bases, with 16 bases left between them. This CDR3 has 16 residues. CDR1 is SGHTS, CDR2 YDEGEE, per germline. The CDR3 region has the DNA TGTGCCAGCAGCTTGGCCAGGCTAGCGACGAGCAATGAGCAGTTCTTC. This translates into CASSLARLATSNEQFF.

The chain recombines TRBV5-1 with TRBJ2-7; 9 bases are a match to TRBD1. The V gene's germline CDR1 is SGHRS and CDR2 YFSETQ. The CDR3 spans 14 residues. The V and J ends lost 5 bases and 5 bases, in that order; junction bases with no gene match: 8. The CDR3 is CASRYVDRGDEQYF. The CDR3 DNA is TGCGCCAGCAGATACGTCGACAGGGGGGACGAGCAGTACTTC.

This clone was seen a handful of times. CDR3 amino acids: CASSLGLSTDTQYF. CDR3 DNA sequence: TGTGCCAGCAGCTTGGGACTTTCCACAGATACGCAGTATTTT. The V and J genes are TRBV11-2 and TRBJ2-3; D may be TRBD2 (6 bases). V was cut by 3 bases and J by 2 bases, with 9 bases left in between. CDR3 length: 14 residues. Per the germline V gene, CDR1 is SGHAT and CDR2 is FQNNGV.

In regard to this clone: Compared with germline, one end of the junction differs, possibly owing to a read error. This rearrangement joins TRBV19 to TRBJ1-1, with 8 bases lining up with TRBD1. The CDR3 extends over 15 amino acids. The germline gives CDR1 LNHDA, CDR2 SQIVND (reference sequence). The chain's CDR3 is CASSLWDRRGHGNFF. The DNA of the CDR3 is TGTGCCAGTAGTCTATGGGACAGGCGGGGACATGGGAACTTTTTT.

V gene TRBV13 combines with J gene TRBJ2-2; TRBD1 matches at 9 bases. The CDR3 length is 16 residues. Germline CDR1 PRHDT, CDR2 FYEKMQ (reference sequence). V dropped 5 bases and J dropped 2; count of bases not matched to a gene: 6. The CDR3 sequence: CASSPRQGVNTGELFF. In nucleotides, the CDR3 is TGTGCCAGCAGCCCACGACAGGGGGTAAACACCGGGGAGCTGTTTTTT.

The V gene is TRBV6-1, the J gene TRBJ2-5; 7 positions match TRBD2. CDR3 length: 15 amino acids. The germline gives CDR1 MNHNS, CDR2 SASEGT. The V segment lost 4 bases and the J segment 2 bases; nucleotides outside the gene matches: 7. Written as DNA, the CDR3 is TGTGCCAGCAGTGGTATTAGCGGGCCTCAAGAGACCCAGTACTTC. Translated, it gives CASSGISGPQETQYF.

V usage is TRBV5-1 and J usage is TRBJ1-2; 8 bases align to TRBD1. Germline-derived CDR1 and CDR2 are SGHRS and YFSETQ. The V gene end was trimmed by 4 bases and the J gene end by 6 bases; junction bases not matched to a gene: 5. The CDR3 is 13 residues long. CDR3 DNA: TGCGCCAGCAGCCCCTGGACAGGGCATGGCTACACCTTC. Protein product: CASSPWTGHGYTF.

The chain joins TRBV2 to TRBJ1-1; 7 nucleotides match TRBD1. Germline CDR1 reads SNHLY; CDR2 reads FYNNEI. The V and J ends lost 6 bases and 4 bases, in that order; junction bases with no gene match: 5. The CDR3 extends over 13 amino acids. The DNA for the CDR3 is TGTGCCAGCAGAGGACAGGAGGCCACTGAAGCTTTCTTT. Its protein is CASRGQEATEAFF.

As for this clone: Other DNA sequences from this sample encode an identical CDR3 as well. This chain connects TRBV5-1 to TRBJ1-1; weak D call: TRBD1 (6 bases). The CDR3 loop spans 15 amino acids. Trimming stripped 0 bases from V and 2 bases from J, with 11 bases between. Germline CDR1 SGHRS, CDR2 YFSETQ. CDR3 amino acids: CASSLGGGTNTEAFF. The CDR3 bases are TGCGCCAGCAGCTTGGGGGGGGGCACCAACACTGAAGCTTTCTTT.

In its sample, this clone was seen a few times. Additional DNA sequences in this sample encode the identical CDR3. CDR3 in amino acids: CASSLVAGSGAYNEQFF. The CDR3 DNA reads as TGTGCCAGCAGCTTAGTCGCGGGCAGCGGGGCCTACAATGAGCAGTTCTTC. The rearrangement joins TRBV7-2 to TRBJ2-1, with 7 bases that match TRBD2. CDR3 length: 17 amino acids. Germline V lookup: CDR1 SGHTA, CDR2 FQGNSA. The V gene end was trimmed by 1 base and the J gene end by 2 bases; junction bases not matched to a gene: 8.

This clone was seen just once. The rearrangement uses TRBV5-1 and TRBJ1-6, with TRBD1 as a possible D gene (5 bases). The CDR3 contains 14 residues. V shed 4 bases and J shed 10 bases, with 15 bases lying between them. CDR1 is SGHRS and CDR2 is YFSETQ in the germline V gene. The CDR3, as DNA: TGCGCCAGCAGCGGGACGGCCGGAGGGTCACCCCTCCACTTT. Its translation: CASSGTAGGSPLHF.

V is TRBV27 and J is TRBJ2-7, with a tentative D call TRBD1 (7 bases). This CDR3 comprises 14 residues. The germline CDR1 and CDR2 sequences are MNHEY and SMNVEV (reference sequence). V lost 5 bases, J lost 7 bases, and 18 bases lay in between. The DNA of the CDR3 is TGTGCCAGCAGTCCACACCCACAGGGGAGGGAGCAGTACTTC. It specifies CASSPHPQGREQYF.

This clone was seen more than once but under ten times. This chain uses TRBV7-9 with TRBJ2-1; 13 positions agree with TRBD2. The CDR3 extends over 17 amino acids. Unmatched junction bases numbered 10, after V lost 5 bases and J lost 6 bases. Germline CDR1 SEHNR, CDR2 FQNEAQ (reference sequence). CDR3 in amino acids: CASSPPTSGGDPNEQFF. The CDR3 nucleotides read TGTGCCAGCAGCCCCCCCACTAGCGGGGGGGATCCCAATGAGCAGTTCTTC.

This clone was found many times. The chain carries TRBV5-1 and TRBJ1-2; 12 nucleotides line up with TRBD1. Trimming took 7 bases from V and 7 from J; bases not matched to a gene: 11. The CDR3 is made up of 15 amino acids. The germline V gene has CDR1 SGHRS and CDR2 YFSETQ. CDR3 region: CASRLGQGAVGGYTF. DNA for the CDR3: TGCGCCAGCCGGTTGGGACAGGGGGCCGTCGGTGGCTACACCTTC.

The rearrangement uses TRBV7-2 and TRBJ1-6; TRBD1 agrees at 10 bases. CDR3 length: 16 residues. Germline CDR1 is SGHTA and CDR2 is FQGNSA. The junction had 8 bases not matched to a gene; V was cut back by 5 bases and J by 7 bases. CDR3 bases: TGTGCCAGCAGCCCCGCCGGGACAGGGGCAAATTCACCCCTCCACTTT. Protein product: CASSPAGTGANSPLHF.

This chain uses TRBV19 with TRBJ1-2; tentative D call: TRBD1 (6 bases). CDR3 size: 18 residues. The germline gives CDR1 LNHDA, CDR2 SQIVND (reference sequence). The V and J ends lost 2 bases and 8 bases respectively, with 27 bases between them. This CDR3 reads CASSIREGGRGGAGGYTF. The CDR3 bases are TGTGCCAGTAGTATACGGGAGGGGGGCAGGGGAGGAGCAGGAGGCTACACCTTC.

The V call is TRBV7-9, the J call TRBJ2-3; perhaps TRBD1 as D (5 bases). CDR1 and CDR2 from the germline V gene are SEHNR and FQNEAQ (reference sequence). V was cut by 2 bases and J by 6 bases, with 6 bases left in between. The CDR3 is 12 residues long. The CDR3 sequence is CASSLKGDTQYF. The CDR3 DNA sequence: TGTGCCAGCAGCTTAAAGGGGGATACGCAGTATTTT.

This chain links TRBV5-1 with TRBJ1-1, with unresolved D. Germline CDR1 SGHRS, CDR2 YFSETQ. V lost 4 bases and J lost 4, with 17 bases in between. The CDR3 contains 15 residues. This CDR3 is CASSRLPRSSTEAFF. The DNA of the CDR3 is TGCGCCAGCAGCCGCCTACCAAGAAGTAGCACTGAAGCTTTCTTT. The complete variable domain, with remaining parts taken from reference TRBV5-1 and TRBJ1-1, reads KAGVTQTPRYLIKTRGQQVTLSCSPISGHRSVSWYQQTPGQGLQFLFEYFSETQRNKGNFPGRFSGRQFSNSRSEMNVSTLELGDSALYLCASSRLPRSSTEAFFGQGTRLTVV.

There are a few counts of this clone. Written as DNA, the CDR3 is TGCGCCAGCAGCTTGACGGGGTCTGTCACCGGGGAGCTGTTTTTT. The encoded protein is CASSLTGSVTGELFF. The chain carries TRBV5-1 and TRBJ2-2; maybe TRBD2 (5 bases). V lost 1 base, J lost 4 bases, and 11 bases lay in between. The CDR3 is 15 residues long. In germline, CDR1 is SGHRS, CDR2 YFSETQ.

The chain uses TRBV19 and TRBJ1-6; tentative D call: TRBD1 (6 bases). The V end lost 7 bases, the J end lost 4 bases, and 11 bases lay between the germline ends. The CDR3 loop spans 14 amino acids. Germline CDR1 LNHDA, CDR2 SQIVND (reference sequence). CDR3 sequence reads: CASTLTGYNSPLHF. For the CDR3, the DNA is TGTGCCAGTACCCTGACAGGTTATAATTCACCCCTCCACTTT. The full variable domain, completed using reference TRBV19 and TRBJ1-6, is DGGITQSPKYLFRKEGQNVTLSCEQNLNHDAMYWYRQDPGQGLRLIYYSQIVNDFQKGDIAEGYSVSREKKESFPLTVTSAQKNPTAFYLCASTLTGYNSPLHFGNGTRLTVT.

Only a few counts were recorded for this clone. J is TRBJ1-4 and V is TRBV27; D perhaps matches TRBD1 (5 bases). In germline, CDR1 is MNHEY, CDR2 SMNVEV (reference sequence). V was cut by 6 bases and J by 3 bases, with 11 bases left in between. CDR3 length equals 14 residues. CDR3 protein: CASRPDSANEKLFF. DNA of the CDR3: TGTGCCAGCAGACCCGACAGTGCTAATGAAAAACTGTTTTTT.

This CDR3 reads CASSTAYEQYF. The CDR3 DNA sequence: TGTGCCAGCAGTACAGCTTACGAGCAGTACTTC. The chain has TRBV6-1 and TRBJ2-7; no clear D. Germline V CDR1 and CDR2: MNHNS, SASEGT. V was shortened by 5 bases and J by 4 bases, with 6 bases between the two germline ends. The CDR3 consists of 11 residues.

This rearrangement joins TRBV19 to TRBJ2-2; 8 bases agree with TRBD1. Germline lookup yields CDR1 LNHDA and CDR2 SQIVND (reference sequence). With 3 bases clipped from V and 0 bases from J, the junction kept 6 bases outside the gene matches. The CDR3 has 17 amino acids. CDR3 region: CASSILLGQANTGELFF. DNA of the CDR3: TGTGCCAGTAGTATCCTCCTGGGACAGGCGAACACCGGGGAGCTGTTTTTT.